This T cell receptor (beta chain) emerged from a study of cytotoxic CD8 clonotypes in ibrutinib-treated CLL. The method was immunoSEQ multiplex PCR; TCRdb's version includes in-frame clones alone and lacks a portion of them. The table shows roughly 170,000 clones, with around 80% occurring only once. The CDR3 runs to 14 residues. V was shortened by 0 bases and J by 7 bases, with 13 bases between the two germline ends. Germline loops: CDR1 GTSNPN, CDR2 SVGIG (reference sequence). The source of this sequence is a human donor with chronic lymphocytic leukemia. The sample in question was PBMCs, obtained after 24 months of ibrutinib treatment. This chain connects TRBV30 to TRBJ2-1; D unresolved. As DNA, the CDR3 is TGTGCCTGGAGTGTAAGCGTTAGTAGAAATGAGCAGTTCTTC. It specifies CAWSVSVSRNEQFF.